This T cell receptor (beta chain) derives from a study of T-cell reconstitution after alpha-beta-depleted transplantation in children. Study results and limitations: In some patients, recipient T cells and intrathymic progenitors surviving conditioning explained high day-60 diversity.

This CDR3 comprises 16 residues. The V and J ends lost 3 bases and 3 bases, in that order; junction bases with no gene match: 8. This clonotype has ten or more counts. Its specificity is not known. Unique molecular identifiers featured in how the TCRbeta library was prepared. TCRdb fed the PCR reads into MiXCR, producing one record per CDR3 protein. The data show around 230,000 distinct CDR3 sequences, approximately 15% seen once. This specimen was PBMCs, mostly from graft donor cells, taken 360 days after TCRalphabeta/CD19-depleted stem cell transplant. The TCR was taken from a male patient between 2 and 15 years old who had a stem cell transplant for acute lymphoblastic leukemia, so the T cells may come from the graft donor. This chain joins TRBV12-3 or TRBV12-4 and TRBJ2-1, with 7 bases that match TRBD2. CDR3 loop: CASSFPLARDYNEQFF. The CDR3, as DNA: TGTGCCAGCAGTTTCCCACTAGCGAGGGACTACAATGAGCAGTTCTTC.